Below are 25 T cell receptor beta chains sequenced from a single sample in a study of blood T cell repertoires in COVID-19. TCRdb's table, derived via immunoSEQ multiplex PCR, lists solely in-frame clones and lacks some. Of about 53,000 clones listed, approximately 90% were seen once; the top ten hold approximately 3.9%. Sequences were obtained from peripheral blood. The receptor set was obtained from a man in his forties or fifties with acute or convalescent COVID-19.

The chain recombines TRBV18 with TRBJ1-3, with 7 positions matching TRBD1. The J segment lost 4 bases and the V segment lost 3 bases, leaving 3 bases of the junction unmatched. Germline lookup yields CDR1 KGHSH and CDR2 LQKENI. This CDR3 region has 14 residues. CDR3 DNA sequence: TGTGCCAGCTCACCTCCGGGACAGGGAAACACCATATATTTT. As protein: CASSPPGQGNTIYF. Using reference TRBV18 and TRBJ1-3 for the parts outside the CDR3, the full variable domain is NAGVMQNPRHLVRRRGQEARLRCSPMKGHSHVYWYRQLPEEGLKFMVYLQKENIIDESGMPKERFSAEFPKEGPSILRIQQVVRGDSAAYFCASSPPGQGNTIYFGEGSWLTVV.

This chain links TRBV19 with TRBJ1-2; D perhaps matches TRBD1 (5 bases). Trimming stripped 6 bases from V and 4 bases from J, with 12 bases between. The CDR3 consists of 13 residues. Germline V gene data show CDR1 as LNHDA and CDR2 as SQIVND (reference sequence). The CDR3 loop is CASSPTGGYGYTF. CDR3 bases: TGTGCCAGTAGCCCTACGGGGGGCTATGGCTACACCTTC.

This clone has a handful of counts. The rearrangement uses TRBV11-3 and TRBJ1-1, with 10 nucleotides matching TRBD1. CDR3 length: 15 residues. The V and J ends lost 8 bases and 2 bases, in that order; junction bases with no gene match: 8. Germline values: CDR1 SGHNT, CDR2 YENEEA. This CDR3 is CASGAGTGANTEAFF. CDR3 nucleotides: TGTGCCAGCGGAGCCGGGACAGGGGCTAACACTGAAGCTTTCTTT.

To note about this clone: The sample holds other DNA sequences that translate to the same CDR3. V usage is TRBV7-6 and J usage is TRBJ2-2, with D perhaps TRBD2 (5 bases). The CDR3 sequence is 15 residues long. Trimming took 4 bases from V and 1 from J, leaving 10 bases between them. Germline CDR1 and CDR2: SGHVS and FNYEAQ. In nucleotides, the CDR3 is TGTGCCAGCAGCTCTGGACTCCTGAACACCGGGGAGCTGTTTTTT. Translated: CASSSGLLNTGELFF.

This rearrangement joins TRBV11-3 to TRBJ2-3; 10 positions match TRBD1. Trimming at V came to 8 bases and at J to 1 base, leaving 12 bases not matched to a gene. CDR1 is SGHNT, CDR2 YENEEA, per germline. The CDR3 extends over 17 amino acids. The CDR3 DNA reads TGTGCCAGCGGCCGACCCGGGACAGGGGCCCGCACAGATACGCAGTATTTT. Translated, it gives CASGRPGTGARTDTQYF.

DNA for the CDR3: TGCGCCAGCAGCTTCCGGGAGGGTGAAAAACTGTTTTTT. Translation: CASSFREGEKLFF. This chain joins TRBV5-1 and TRBJ1-4, with no clear D. This CDR3 region has 13 residues. The V end lost 2 bases, the J end lost 7 bases, and 9 bases lay between the germline ends. CDR1 and CDR2 (germline): SGHRS, YFSETQ.

This rearrangement joins TRBV5-4 to TRBJ1-1; D remains unclear. V was trimmed by 7 bases and J by 7 bases, leaving 11 bases between them. The CDR3 extends over 11 amino acids. CDR1 SGHNT and CDR2 YYREEE come from the germline V gene (reference sequence). The CDR3 DNA is TGTGCCAGCCTAGGATGGAATGAAGCTTTCTTT. It codes for CASLGWNEAFF.

V usage is TRBV5-4 and J usage is TRBJ1-2; 9 bases match TRBD1. The CDR3 is 15 amino acids. The J segment lost 7 bases and the V segment lost 5 bases, leaving 12 bases of the junction unmatched. The germline gives CDR1 SGHNT, CDR2 YYREEE (reference sequence). CDR3 in amino acids: CASRLTGQGAGGYTF. Written as DNA, the CDR3 is TGTGCCAGCAGGTTGACGGGACAGGGAGCGGGTGGCTACACCTTC.

The chain has TRBV7-8 and TRBJ1-1; D is perhaps TRBD1 (6 bases). Trimming shortened V by 5 bases and J by 11 bases, and 15 bases separated the two germline ends. Germline lookup yields CDR1 SGHVS and CDR2 FQNEAQ. The CDR3 length is 12 residues. CDR3 nucleotides: TGTGCCAGCAGCACCGGGACACCGGAGGCTTTCTTT. Translation gives CASSTGTPEAFF.

The V gene is TRBV20-1, the J gene TRBJ1-2; D not resolved. The length of the CDR3 is 11 residues. CDR1 is DFQATT and CDR2 is SNEGSKA in the germline V gene (reference sequence). The V end was cut by 6 bases, the J end by 6 bases, with 11 bases between. The chain's CDR3 is CSAASGNGYTF. The DNA for the CDR3 is TGCAGTGCCGCGTCCGGGAATGGCTACACCTTC.

The chain employs TRBV30 and TRBJ1-5, with TRBD1 as a possible D gene (6 bases). The ends were cut back, 0 bases at V and 7 bases at J, with 22 bases in the middle. The germline V gene encodes CDR1 GTSNPN and CDR2 SVGIG (reference sequence). The CDR3 runs 17 residues. DNA of the CDR3: TGTGCCTGGAGTGTACTGGGTGATTCTAGGGGGAAACAGCCCCAGCATTTT. Residues: CAWSVLGDSRGKQPQHF.

The chain carries TRBV5-8 and TRBJ2-7; D unresolved. The V and J ends lost 1 base and 6 bases respectively, with 2 bases between them. There are 10 residues in the CDR3. Germline CDR1 and CDR2: SGHTS and YDEGEE. As DNA, the CDR3 is TGTGCCAGCAGCTTGCGCGAGCAGTACTTC. Its translation is CASSLREQYF.

This sequence joins TRBV11-3 and TRBJ2-1; 14 nucleotides agree with TRBD2. Germline CDR1 is SGHNT and CDR2 is YENEEA. CDR3 length: 17 residues. After removal of 3 bases from V and 3 bases from J, the junction contained 4 bases not matched to a gene. The CDR3 DNA is TGTGCCAGCAGCTTTTCCGGGACTAGCGGGAGCTACAATGAGCAGTTCTTC. It is translated as CASSFSGTSGSYNEQFF.

The rearrangement joins TRBV30 to TRBJ1-6, with TRBD1 as a possible D gene (5 bases). Trimming took off 2 bases at V and 7 bases at J, with 9 bases between the two ends. Germline CDR1 is GTSNPN and CDR2 is SVGIG (reference sequence). CDR3 size: 13 residues. CDR3 protein: CAWSLQGNSPLHF. The CDR3 bases are TGTGCCTGGAGTCTCCAGGGAAATTCACCCCTCCACTTT.

The chain links TRBV11-3 to TRBJ2-3; 9 bases agree with TRBD1. The ends lost 4 bases at V and 6 bases at J; junction bases unmatched: 11. This CDR3 comprises 16 residues. Germline-derived CDR1 and CDR2 are SGHNT and YENEEA. The CDR3 nucleotides read TGTGCCAGCAGCTCAGAGGGGACAGGGATGATTGATACGCAGTATTTT. Encoded protein: CASSSEGTGMIDTQYF.

V gene TRBV11-3 combines with J gene TRBJ1-1; D call uncertain. The V and J ends lost 5 bases and 5 bases respectively, with 12 bases between them. Germline V gives CDR1 SGHNT, CDR2 YENEEA. The CDR3 consists of 13 residues. The CDR3 region is CASSPRTGTEAFF. DNA of the CDR3: TGTGCCAGCAGCCCCCGAACGGGGACTGAAGCTTTCTTT. The full variable domain, in which reference TRBV11-3 and TRBJ1-1 provide the parts outside the CDR3, is EAGVVQSPRYKIIEKKQPVAFWCNPISGHNTLYWYLQNLGQGPELLIRYENEEAVDDSQLPKDRFSAERLKGVDSTLKIQPAELGDSAVYLCASSPRTGTEAFFGQGTRLTVV.

The gene calls are TRBV2 and TRBJ1-2; D is possibly TRBD1 (6 bases). Germline assignment: CDR1 SNHLY and CDR2 FYNNEI. The CDR3 is 13 amino acids. The germline V and J ends were trimmed by 6 bases and 8 bases, with 16 bases remaining between them. This CDR3 reads CASRDSSKDGYTF. The CDR3 DNA is TGTGCCAGCAGGGACAGCTCTAAGGACGGCTACACCTTC. The complete variable domain, with remaining parts taken from reference TRBV2 and TRBJ1-2, reads EPEVTQTPSHQVTQMGQEVILRCVPISNHLYFYWYRQILGQKVEFLVSFYNNEISEKSEIFDDQFSVERPDGSNFTLKIRSTKLEDSAMYFCASRDSSKDGYTFGSGTRLTVV.

The chain uses TRBV4-2 and TRBJ1-1; 11 positions agree with TRBD1. This CDR3 has 17 amino acids. Germline CDR1 is LGHNA and CDR2 is YNFKEQ. Trimming at V came to 4 bases and at J to 5 bases, leaving 12 bases not matched to a gene. The chain's CDR3 is CASSPKTDRGRGTEAFF. The CDR3 DNA reads as TGTGCCAGCAGCCCCAAAACGGACAGGGGGCGGGGGACTGAAGCTTTCTTT.

CDR3 protein: CASSPTSTDTQYF. The DNA for the CDR3 is TGTGCCAGCTCACCTACTAGCACAGATACGCAGTATTTT. The gene calls are TRBV18 and TRBJ2-3; no clear D. Per the germline V gene, CDR1 is KGHSH and CDR2 is LQKENI. V lost 3 bases and J lost 0, with 4 bases in between. The CDR3 is 13 amino acids. Full variable domain (remainder filled in from reference TRBV18 and TRBJ2-3): NAGVMQNPRHLVRRRGQEARLRCSPMKGHSHVYWYRQLPEEGLKFMVYLQKENIIDESGMPKERFSAEFPKEGPSILRIQQVVRGDSAAYFCASSPTSTDTQYFGPGTRLTVL.

V and J are TRBV21-1 and TRBJ2-3; no check of the table's D call, TRBD2, against the DNA was made. TRBV21-1 is a pseudogene segment. This CDR3 has 17 amino acids. The CDR3 sequence is CASSKGLAREHTDTQYF. In DNA form, the CDR3 reads TGTGCCAGCAGCAAGGGACTAGCTAGGGAGCACACAGATACGCAGTATTTT.

The sample holds a few counts of this clone. V usage is TRBV18 and J usage is TRBJ2-3; TRBD2 matches at 7 bases. The CDR3 totals 15 residues. J gave up 5 bases and V 2 bases, and 7 bases lay outside the gene matches. The germline CDR1 and CDR2 sequences are KGHSH and LQKENI. In nucleotides, the CDR3 is TGTGCCAGCTCACCATCGGGGGGACGTGAAGATACGCAGTATTTT. Protein: CASSPSGGREDTQYF.

The chain carries TRBV12-3 or TRBV12-4 and TRBJ2-2; no firm D call. Trimming stripped 5 bases from V and 6 bases from J, with 4 bases between. CDR3 size: 11 residues. This CDR3 is CASSSSGELFF. CDR3 sequence (DNA): TGTGCCAGCAGTAGCTCCGGGGAGCTGTTTTTT.

The rearrangement links TRBV18 to TRBJ2-7; TRBD1 aligns across 7 bases. The CDR3 has 15 amino acids. Trimming took 6 bases from V and 2 from J; bases not matched to a gene: 10. Germline CDR1 KGHSH, CDR2 LQKENI. The CDR3 nucleotides read TGTGCCAGCTCGTCCGGGACAGAGATTCCCTACGAGCAGTACTTC. It codes for CASSSGTEIPYEQYF.

The genes are TRBV6-5 and TRBJ1-1; D gene unclear. Germline-derived CDR1 and CDR2 are MNHEY and SVGAGI. V dropped 1 base and J dropped 6 bases, with 9 bases sitting between them. The CDR3 is made up of 13 amino acids. This CDR3 reads CASSYYGSAEAFF. The CDR3, as DNA: TGTGCCAGCAGTTACTATGGCAGCGCTGAAGCTTTCTTT.

The rearrangement links TRBV7-9 to TRBJ2-7; TRBD2 aligns across 8 bases. Germline V gene lookup returns CDR1 SEHNR and CDR2 FQNEAQ (reference sequence). Losses at the gene ends were 5 bases for V and 3 bases for J; bases not matched to a gene: 9. The CDR3 has 15 residues. CDR3 amino acids: CASSSLGSGIYEQYF. CDR3 DNA sequence: TGTGCCAGCAGCAGCCTCGGTAGCGGGATCTACGAGCAGTACTTC.